Below, 18 T cell receptor beta chains from the same sample are listed, as sequenced in a study of shared clonotypes between healthy human individuals. The repertoire was sequenced with immunoSEQ multiplex PCR; TCRdb's copy has only in-frame clones and lacks some. The sample lists some 2,100,000 clones; approximately 94% were seen once. In the naive CD8 group, cells lacked CD45RO and were positively selected for CCR7, so terminally differentiated effector memory CD45RA+ cells were left out. The sample consisted of naive CD8+ T cells from PBMCs. Receptors were obtained from a man between 18 and 35 years old in good health. Some clones in this sample may be carry-over from other donors' samples.

The chain combines TRBV10-3 with TRBJ2-7, with 7 bases that match TRBD1. CDR1 is ENHRY and CDR2 is SYGVKD in the germline V gene. The CDR3 is 14 residues long. J was trimmed by 4 bases and V by 6 bases; bases with no gene match: 9. The CDR3 bases are TGTGCCATCAGGAAGACAGGGTCGAGTTACGAGCAGTACTTC. It is translated as CAIRKTGSSYEQYF.

The chain links TRBV27 to TRBJ1-1; D unresolved. Germline V CDR1 and CDR2: MNHEY, SMNVEV (reference sequence). Trimming removed 7 bases from V and 4 bases from J, with 13 bases in between. CDR3 length: 13 amino acids. CDR3 in DNA: TGTGCCAGCATGAGAGGGTTTCGCACTGAAGCTTTCTTT. It yields the protein CASMRGFRTEAFF.

This clone was detected only once. J is TRBJ1-2 and V is TRBV7-2, with 9 bases that match TRBD1. This CDR3 region has 14 residues. Germline CDR1 is SGHTA and CDR2 is FQGNSA. After removal of 3 bases from V and 5 bases from J, the junction contained 4 bases not matched to a gene. The CDR3 nucleotides read TGTGCCAGCAGCTTCAGGACAGGGGAGTATGGCTACACCTTC. It translates to CASSFRTGEYGYTF.

This clone has only a few counts. Within the sample, other DNA sequences also encode this same CDR3. The CDR3 DNA sequence: TGTGCCAGCAGCTTAGGGTCGTACACCGGGGAGCTGTTTTTT. This sequence encodes CASSLGSYTGELFF. The rearrangement links TRBV11-2 to TRBJ2-2; D is ambiguous. From germline, CDR1 is SGHAT and CDR2 FQNNGV. V was trimmed by 1 base and J by 3 bases, leaving 6 bases between them. The CDR3 sequence is 14 residues long.

The CDR3 DNA reads TGTGCCAGCAGTTTATTTGACAAAGATTATGATGGCTACACCTTC. Translating gives CASSLFDKDYDGYTF. J is TRBJ1-2 and V is TRBV28; no definite D call. The CDR3 consists of 15 residues. Germline CDR1 reads MDHEN; CDR2 reads SYDVKM. V was pared by 1 base and J by 6 bases, with 15 bases between.

The rearrangement links TRBV7-9 to TRBJ2-5; D unresolved. The germline gives CDR1 SEHNR, CDR2 FQNEAQ (reference sequence). V lost 7 bases and J 4 bases, leaving 22 bases between the germline ends. CDR3 size: 16 residues. For the CDR3, the DNA is TGTGCCAGCACCCAATACGAAAGTGAACTGGGAGAGACCCAGTACTTC. This codes for CASTQYESELGETQYF. The complete variable domain, with remaining parts taken from reference TRBV7-9 and TRBJ2-5, reads DTGVSQNPRHKITKRGQNVTFRCDPISEHNRLYWYRQTLGQGPEFLTYFQNEAQLEKSRLLSDRFSAERPKGSFSTLEIQRTEQGDSAMYLCASTQYESELGETQYFGPGTRLLVL.

The rearrangement joins TRBV19 to TRBJ1-1, with D unresolved. CDR1 is LNHDA and CDR2 is SQIVND in the germline V gene (reference sequence). V was cut by 5 bases and J by 1 base, with 17 bases left in between. This CDR3 has 16 amino acids. The CDR3 region is CASSSGPTEWNTEAFF. In DNA, the CDR3 is TGTGCCAGTAGTTCAGGTCCCACCGAATGGAACACTGAAGCTTTCTTT.

This chain uses TRBV6-5 with TRBJ2-7; D remains unclear. The germline gives CDR1 MNHEY, CDR2 SVGAGI. The CDR3 has 15 amino acids. Trimming removed 7 bases at V and 5 bases at J, with 21 bases between. The CDR3 DNA follows: TGTGCCAGCACCCTCCCGATGGAAGGGAACAACGAGCAGTACTTC. It encodes CASTLPMEGNNEQYF.

V gene TRBV7-9 combines with J gene TRBJ2-6; D could derive from TRBD1 or TRBD2 (5 bases each). V lost 2 bases to trimming and J lost 3 bases, with 11 bases between them. Germline values: CDR1 SEHNR, CDR2 FQNEAQ (reference sequence). This CDR3 has 16 amino acids. The CDR3 loop reads CASSLIGAGGANVLTF. The CDR3 region has the DNA TGTGCCAGCAGCTTAATCGGGGCAGGTGGGGCCAACGTCCTGACTTTC.

The chain combines TRBV14 with TRBJ1-2, with a tentative D call TRBD1 (6 bases). V lost 0 bases and J lost 7, with 15 bases in between. The CDR3 spans 15 residues. Germline CDR1 and CDR2: SGHDN and FVKESK. CDR3: CASSQDLWGGGGYTF. CDR3 bases: TGTGCCAGCAGCCAAGATCTTTGGGGGGGCGGTGGCTACACCTTC.

Notes on this clone: This CDR3 is also generated by other DNA sequences in the sample. The rearrangement uses TRBV7-3 and TRBJ1-2; 7 bases line up with TRBD1. Germline V gene lookup returns CDR1 SGHTA and CDR2 FQGTGA. V lost 5 bases, J lost 2 bases, and 2 bases stayed unmatched. This CDR3 contains 13 residues. For the CDR3, the DNA is TGTGCCAGCAGCGCGGGACAGAACTATGGCTACACCTTC. This codes for CASSAGQNYGYTF. Together with reference TRBV7-3 and TRBJ1-2, the CDR3 gives the full variable domain: GAGVSQTPSNKVTEKGKYVELRCDPISGHTALYWYRQSLGQGPEFLIYFQGTGAADDSGLPNDRFFAVRPEGSVSTLKIQRTERGDSAVYLCASSAGQNYGYTFGSGTRLTVV.

The chain combines TRBV27 with TRBJ2-1; D is perhaps TRBD2 (5 bases). CDR1 is MNHEY and CDR2 is SMNVEV in the germline V gene (reference sequence). V lost 0 bases and J lost 4, with 10 bases in between. The CDR3 is 15 amino acids. For the CDR3, the DNA is TGTGCCAGCAGTTTATCGGGAGCCCGTTACAATGAGCAGTTCTTC. It is translated as CASSLSGARYNEQFF.

V and J are TRBV7-3 and TRBJ2-1, with D maybe TRBD2 (6 bases). The length of the CDR3 is 13 residues. Trimming took off 4 bases at V and 7 bases at J, with 11 bases between the two ends. Germline CDR1 is SGHTA and CDR2 is FQGTGA. CDR3: CASSSWAGNEQFF. The CDR3 nucleotides read TGTGCCAGCAGCTCCTGGGCGGGGAATGAGCAGTTCTTC.

In its sample, this clone was seen once. This sequence joins TRBV5-4 and TRBJ1-5; 7 bases are shared with TRBD1. The CDR3 has 18 residues. Losses at the gene ends were 0 bases for V and 1 base for J; bases not matched to a gene: 10. Per the germline V gene, CDR1 is SGHNT and CDR2 is YYREEE (reference sequence). CDR3 sequence (DNA): TGTGCCAGCAGCTTGGGAGGTTCGACAGGGACGAGCAATCAGCCCCAGCATTTT. It codes for CASSLGGSTGTSNQPQHF.

The chain links TRBV19 to TRBJ2-7; 8 positions agree with TRBD1. CDR1 is LNHDA and CDR2 is SQIVND in the germline V gene (reference sequence). CDR3 size: 15 residues. Losses at the gene ends were 5 bases for V and 6 bases for J; bases not matched to a gene: 12. CDR3 loop: CASSPRQGPRAEQYF. In DNA form, the CDR3 reads TGTGCCAGTAGTCCGCGACAGGGGCCCCGGGCCGAGCAGTACTTC.

V usage is TRBV7-2 and J usage is TRBJ2-3; D is perhaps TRBD2 (5 bases). The CDR3 covers 17 residues. Germline V gene data show CDR1 as SGHTA and CDR2 as FQGNSA. Trimming cost V 3 bases and J 4 bases, with 20 bases left between them. In DNA, the CDR3 is TGTGCCAGCAGCTTTTTCCCGGGGAGTGAGGACCCAGATACGCAGTATTTT. This gives the protein CASSFFPGSEDPDTQYF.

This chain connects TRBV7-4 to TRBJ1-5; perhaps TRBD1 as D (6 bases). Germline loops: CDR1 SGHVT, CDR2 SQSDAQ. The germline V and J ends were trimmed by 4 bases and 1 base, with 17 bases remaining between them. This CDR3 has 17 residues. The chain's CDR3 is CASSSGVGPVSNQPQHF. DNA for the CDR3: TGTGCCAGCAGCTCAGGGGTGGGGCCCGTGAGCAATCAGCCCCAGCATTTT. Variable domain in full (rest from reference TRBV7-4 and TRBJ1-5): GAGVSQSPRYKVAKRGRDVALRCDSISGHVTLYWYRQTLGQGSEVLTYSQSDAQRDKSGRPSGRFSAERPERSVSTLKIQRTEQGDSAVYLCASSSGVGPVSNQPQHFGDGTRLSIL.

This CDR3 is CASTPVEAEDYSGANVLTF. The CDR3 DNA follows: TGCGCCAGCACCCCTGTGGAGGCGGAGGACTACTCTGGGGCCAACGTCCTGACTTTC. The genes are TRBV5-1 and TRBJ2-6, with a tentative D call TRBD2 (6 bases). The CDR3 has 19 amino acids. Germline V gene lookup returns CDR1 SGHRS and CDR2 YFSETQ. Trimming stripped 6 bases from V and 0 bases from J, with 22 bases between.